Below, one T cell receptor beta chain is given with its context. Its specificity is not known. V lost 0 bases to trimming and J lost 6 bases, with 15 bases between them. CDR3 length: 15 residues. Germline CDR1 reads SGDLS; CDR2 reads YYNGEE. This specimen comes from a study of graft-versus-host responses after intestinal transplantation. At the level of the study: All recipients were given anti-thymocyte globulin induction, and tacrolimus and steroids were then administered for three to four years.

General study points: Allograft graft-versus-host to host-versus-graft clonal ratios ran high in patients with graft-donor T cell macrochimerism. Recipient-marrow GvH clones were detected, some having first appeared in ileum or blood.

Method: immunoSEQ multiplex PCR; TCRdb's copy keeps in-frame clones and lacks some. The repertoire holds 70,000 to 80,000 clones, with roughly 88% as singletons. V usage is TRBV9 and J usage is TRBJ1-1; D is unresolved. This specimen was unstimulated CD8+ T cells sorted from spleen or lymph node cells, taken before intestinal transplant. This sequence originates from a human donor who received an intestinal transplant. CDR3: CASSVVSGMDAEAFF. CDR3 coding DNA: TGTGCCAGCAGCGTAGTGTCGGGGATGGACGCTGAAGCTTTCTTT.